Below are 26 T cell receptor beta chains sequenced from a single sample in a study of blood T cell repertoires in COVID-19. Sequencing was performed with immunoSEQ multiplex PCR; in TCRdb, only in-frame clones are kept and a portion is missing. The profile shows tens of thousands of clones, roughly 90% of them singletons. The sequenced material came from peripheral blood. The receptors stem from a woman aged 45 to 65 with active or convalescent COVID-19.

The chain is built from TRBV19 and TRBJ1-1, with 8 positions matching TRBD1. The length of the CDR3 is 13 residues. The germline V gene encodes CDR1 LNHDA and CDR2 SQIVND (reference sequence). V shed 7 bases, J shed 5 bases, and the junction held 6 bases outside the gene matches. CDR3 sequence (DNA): TGTGCCAGTATATCAACAGGGGGAACTGAAGCTTTCTTT. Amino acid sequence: CASISTGGTEAFF.

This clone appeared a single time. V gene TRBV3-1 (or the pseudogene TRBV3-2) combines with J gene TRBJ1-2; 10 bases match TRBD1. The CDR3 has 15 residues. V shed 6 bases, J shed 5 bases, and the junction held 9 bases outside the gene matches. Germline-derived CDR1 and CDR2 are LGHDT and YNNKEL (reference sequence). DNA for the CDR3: TGTGCCAGCAGTCGGGACAGGGGCGGTAGGTATGGCTACACCTTC. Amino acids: CASSRDRGGRYGYTF.

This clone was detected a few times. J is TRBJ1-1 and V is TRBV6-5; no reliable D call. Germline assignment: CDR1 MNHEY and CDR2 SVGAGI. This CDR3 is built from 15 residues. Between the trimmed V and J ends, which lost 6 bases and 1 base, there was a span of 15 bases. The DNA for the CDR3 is TGTGCCAGCAGCCCCCATTTCCGGGGGAACACTGAAGCTTTCTTT. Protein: CASSPHFRGNTEAFF.

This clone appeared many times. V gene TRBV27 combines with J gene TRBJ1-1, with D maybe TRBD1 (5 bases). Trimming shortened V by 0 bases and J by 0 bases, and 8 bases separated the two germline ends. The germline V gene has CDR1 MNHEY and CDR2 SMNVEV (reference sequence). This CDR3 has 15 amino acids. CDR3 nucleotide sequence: TGTGCCAGCAGTTTATCGCCGGACATGAACACTGAAGCTTTCTTT. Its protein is CASSLSPDMNTEAFF.

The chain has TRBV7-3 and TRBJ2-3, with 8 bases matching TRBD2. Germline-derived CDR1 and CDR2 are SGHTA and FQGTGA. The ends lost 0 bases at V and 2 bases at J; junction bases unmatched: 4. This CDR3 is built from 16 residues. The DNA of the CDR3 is TGTGCCAGCAGCTTAACGGCGCGGGGGGTCACAGATACGCAGTATTTT. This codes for CASSLTARGVTDTQYF.

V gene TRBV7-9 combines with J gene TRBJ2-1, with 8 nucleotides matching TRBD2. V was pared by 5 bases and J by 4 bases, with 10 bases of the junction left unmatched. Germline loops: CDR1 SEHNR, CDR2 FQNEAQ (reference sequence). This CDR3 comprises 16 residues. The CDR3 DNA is TGTGCCAGCAGCCCTCCGAGTAGCGGGACATACAATGAGCAGTTCTTC. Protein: CASSPPSSGTYNEQFF.

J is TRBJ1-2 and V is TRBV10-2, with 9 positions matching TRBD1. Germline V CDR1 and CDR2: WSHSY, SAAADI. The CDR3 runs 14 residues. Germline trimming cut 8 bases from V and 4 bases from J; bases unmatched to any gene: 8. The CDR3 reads CASLQGATSYGYTF. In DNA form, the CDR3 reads TGCGCCAGCCTACAGGGGGCGACCAGCTATGGCTACACCTTC.

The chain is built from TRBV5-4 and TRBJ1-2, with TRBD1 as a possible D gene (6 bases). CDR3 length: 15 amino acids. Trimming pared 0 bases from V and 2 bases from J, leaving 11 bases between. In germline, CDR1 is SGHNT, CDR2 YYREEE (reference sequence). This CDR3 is CASSLEQGGNYGYTF. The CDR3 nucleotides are TGTGCCAGCAGCTTGGAACAGGGCGGAAACTATGGCTACACCTTC.

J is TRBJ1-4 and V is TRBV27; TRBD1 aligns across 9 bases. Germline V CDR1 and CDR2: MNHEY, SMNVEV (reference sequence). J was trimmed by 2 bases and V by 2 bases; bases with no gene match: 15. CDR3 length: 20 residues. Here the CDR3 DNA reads TGTGCCAGCAGTTTAGCGTCCCCCCGGGACAGGGCGTGGACTAATGAAAAACTGTTTTTT. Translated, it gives CASSLASPRDRAWTNEKLFF.

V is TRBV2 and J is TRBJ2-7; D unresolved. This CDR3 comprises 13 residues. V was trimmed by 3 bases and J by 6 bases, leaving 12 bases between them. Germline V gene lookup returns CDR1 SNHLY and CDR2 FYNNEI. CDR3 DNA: TGTGCCAGCAGTGATGACCCCCGGAGCGAGCAGTACTTC. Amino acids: CASSDDPRSEQYF.

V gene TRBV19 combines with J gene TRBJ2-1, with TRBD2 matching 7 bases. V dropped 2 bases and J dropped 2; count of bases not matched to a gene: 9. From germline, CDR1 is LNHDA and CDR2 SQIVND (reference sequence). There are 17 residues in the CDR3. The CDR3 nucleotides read TGTGCCAGTAGTATATCCCCCCGGGCGGGGGCCTACAATGAGCAGTTCTTC. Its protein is CASSISPRAGAYNEQFF. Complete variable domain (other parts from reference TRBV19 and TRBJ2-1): DGGITQSPKYLFRKEGQNVTLSCEQNLNHDAMYWYRQDPGQGLRLIYYSQIVNDFQKGDIAEGYSVSREKKESFPLTVTSAQKNPTAFYLCASSISPRAGAYNEQFFGPGTRLTVL.

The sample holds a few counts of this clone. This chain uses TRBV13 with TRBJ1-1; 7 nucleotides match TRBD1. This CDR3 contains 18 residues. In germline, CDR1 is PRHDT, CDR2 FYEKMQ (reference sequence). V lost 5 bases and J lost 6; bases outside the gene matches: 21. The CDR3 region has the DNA TGTGCCAGCAGCGCATACCGGACAGGTTTGGTCCTGGACGCTGAAGCTTTCTTT. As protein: CASSAYRTGLVLDAEAFF.

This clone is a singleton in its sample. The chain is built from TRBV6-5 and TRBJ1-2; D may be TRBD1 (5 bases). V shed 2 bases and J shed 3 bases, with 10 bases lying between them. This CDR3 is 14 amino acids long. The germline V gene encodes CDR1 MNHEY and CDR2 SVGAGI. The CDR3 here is CASSYISGDYGYTF. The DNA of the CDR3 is TGTGCCAGCAGTTACATTTCGGGGGACTATGGCTACACCTTC.

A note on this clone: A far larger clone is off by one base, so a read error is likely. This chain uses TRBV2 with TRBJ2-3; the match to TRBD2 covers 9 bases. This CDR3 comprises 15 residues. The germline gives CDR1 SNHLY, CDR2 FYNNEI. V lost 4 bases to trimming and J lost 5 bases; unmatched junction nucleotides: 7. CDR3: CASSVERGAGDTQYF. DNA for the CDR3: TGTGCCAGCAGTGTAGAGCGGGGGGCGGGAGATACGCAGTATTTT.

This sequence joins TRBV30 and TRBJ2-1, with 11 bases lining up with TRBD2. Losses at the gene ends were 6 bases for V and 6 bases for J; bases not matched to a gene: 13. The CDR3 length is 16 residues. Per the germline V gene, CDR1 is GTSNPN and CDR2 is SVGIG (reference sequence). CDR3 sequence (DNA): TGTGCCTGTACCAAAAGGGGTAGCGGGAGGGCCAATGAGCAGTTCTTC. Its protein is CACTKRGSGRANEQFF.

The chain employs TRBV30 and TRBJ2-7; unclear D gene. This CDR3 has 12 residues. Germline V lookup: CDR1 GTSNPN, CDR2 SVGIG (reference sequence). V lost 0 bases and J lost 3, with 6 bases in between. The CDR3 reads CAWSVRSYEQYF. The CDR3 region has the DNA TGTGCCTGGAGTGTACGGAGCTACGAGCAGTACTTC.

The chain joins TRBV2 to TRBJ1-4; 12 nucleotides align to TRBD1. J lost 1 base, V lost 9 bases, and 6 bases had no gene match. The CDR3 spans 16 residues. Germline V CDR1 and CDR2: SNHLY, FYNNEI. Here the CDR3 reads CARGTGGLRTNEKLFF. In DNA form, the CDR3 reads TGTGCCAGGGGGACAGGGGGCCTCCGAACTAATGAAAAACTGTTTTTT.

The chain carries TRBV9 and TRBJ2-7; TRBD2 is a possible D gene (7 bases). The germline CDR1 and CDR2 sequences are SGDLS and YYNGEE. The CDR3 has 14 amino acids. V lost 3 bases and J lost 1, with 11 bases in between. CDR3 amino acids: CASSERGGSYEQYF. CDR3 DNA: TGTGCCAGCAGCGAGAGGGGGGGTTCCTACGAGCAGTACTTC.

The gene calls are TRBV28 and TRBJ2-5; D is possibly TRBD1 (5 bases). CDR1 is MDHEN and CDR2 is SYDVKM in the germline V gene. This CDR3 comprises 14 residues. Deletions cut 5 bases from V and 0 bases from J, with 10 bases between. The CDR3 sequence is CASSHPGNQETQYF. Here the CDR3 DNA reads TGTGCCAGCAGTCACCCAGGGAACCAAGAGACCCAGTACTTC.

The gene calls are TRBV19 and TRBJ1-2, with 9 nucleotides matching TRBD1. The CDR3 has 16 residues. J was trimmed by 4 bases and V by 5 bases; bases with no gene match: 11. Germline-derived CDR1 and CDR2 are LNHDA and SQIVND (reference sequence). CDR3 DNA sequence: TGTGCCAGTAGTGCAACCGGGACAGGGATTTTCTATGGCTACACCTTC. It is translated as CASSATGTGIFYGYTF.

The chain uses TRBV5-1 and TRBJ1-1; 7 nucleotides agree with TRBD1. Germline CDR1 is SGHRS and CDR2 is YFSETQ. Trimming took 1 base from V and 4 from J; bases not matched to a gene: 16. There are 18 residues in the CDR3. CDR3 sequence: CASSLSPGYQGVSTEAFF. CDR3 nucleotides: TGCGCCAGCAGCTTGTCCCCAGGTTACCAGGGGGTGTCCACTGAAGCTTTCTTT.

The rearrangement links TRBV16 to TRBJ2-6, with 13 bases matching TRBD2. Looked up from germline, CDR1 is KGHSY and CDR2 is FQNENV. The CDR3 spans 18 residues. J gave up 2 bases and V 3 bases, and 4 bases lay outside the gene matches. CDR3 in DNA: TGTGCCAGCAGCCAGACAGGACTAGCGGGAGCTGGGGCCAACGTCCTGACTTTC. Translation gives CASSQTGLAGAGANVLTF.

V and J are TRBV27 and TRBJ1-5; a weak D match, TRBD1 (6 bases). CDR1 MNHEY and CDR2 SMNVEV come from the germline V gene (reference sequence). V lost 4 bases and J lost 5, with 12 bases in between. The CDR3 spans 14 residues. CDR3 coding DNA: TGTGCCAGCAGTTCTCAAGGGGGATATCAGCCCCAGCATTTT. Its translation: CASSSQGGYQPQHF.

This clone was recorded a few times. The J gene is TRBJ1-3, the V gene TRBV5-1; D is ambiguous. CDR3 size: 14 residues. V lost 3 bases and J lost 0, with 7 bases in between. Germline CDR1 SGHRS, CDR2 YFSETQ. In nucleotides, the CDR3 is TGCGCCAGCAGCTCTAGCAACTCTGGAAACACCATATATTTT. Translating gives CASSSSNSGNTIYF.

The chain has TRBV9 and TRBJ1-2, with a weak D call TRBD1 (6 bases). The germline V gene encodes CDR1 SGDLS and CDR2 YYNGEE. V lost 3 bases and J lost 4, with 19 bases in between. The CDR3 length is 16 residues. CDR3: CASSADPAGAGYGYTF. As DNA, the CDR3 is TGTGCCAGCAGCGCGGATCCGGCAGGGGCAGGCTATGGCTACACCTTC.

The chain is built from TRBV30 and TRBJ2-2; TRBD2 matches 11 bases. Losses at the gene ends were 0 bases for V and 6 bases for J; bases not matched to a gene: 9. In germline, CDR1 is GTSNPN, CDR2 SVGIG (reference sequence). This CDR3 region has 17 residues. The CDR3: CAWSVPHSGRASGELFF. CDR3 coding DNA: TGTGCCTGGAGTGTACCCCATAGCGGGAGGGCCTCCGGGGAGCTGTTTTTT.